This is a list of T cell receptor beta chains from one sample in a study of response to subunit inactivated influenza vaccine. Via MiXCR, TCRdb re-called the RT-PCR reads, giving one row per CDR3 protein. The table has 800,000 to 1,000,000 distinct CDR3 sequences, less than 25% seen once. Material: PBMCs from blood, obtained roughly 5 days after vaccination. Every receptor here comes from a man between 50 and 59 years old who received an inactivated influenza vaccine. Each CDR3 is given with its conserved first and last residue. Fields, in order: D gene, J gene, V gene, clone size, CDR3 DNA, CDR3 protein. D genes are given only for firm matches. The size field is filled for only some rows; it gives once, few, many or a size class.

-	TRBJ2-1	TRBV20-1	few	TGCAGTGCTAGGGACTCCAGCTCCTACAATGAGCAGTTCTTC	CSARDSSSYNEQFF
-	TRBJ2-3	TRBV7-2	-	TGTGCCAGCAGCTTCCCTAGCGAGCAGTATTTT	CASSFPSEQYF
-	TRBJ1-6	TRBV7-9	few	TGTGCCAGCAGCTTAGGAGGGACCAGGAATTCACCCCTCCACTTT	CASSLGGTRNSPLHF
TRBD2	TRBJ2-1	TRBV10-2	-	TGCGCCAGCAGTGAAAGAAGGCTAGCGGGCCGAAGCTCCTACAATGAGCAGTTCTTC	CASSERRLAGRSSYNEQFF
TRBD2	TRBJ2-5	TRBV10-3	-	TGTGCCATCGCCACTAGCGGGGGGAAAGAGACCCAGTACTTC	CAIATSGGKETQYF
-	TRBJ1-4	TRBV29-1	few	TGCAGCGTTGGGGGCGCCGGAGAAAAACTGTTTTTT	CSVGGAGEKLFF
-	TRBJ2-3	TRBV4-2	-	TGTGCCAGCAGCCAAGATATCCCAGATACGCAGTATTTT	CASSQDIPDTQYF
TRBD2	TRBJ2-3	TRBV10-3	few	TGTGCCACTGGACTAGCGGGAGGCACAGATACGCAGTATTTT	CATGLAGGTDTQYF
-	TRBJ2-7	TRBV4-2	-	TGTGCCAGCAGCCAAGAGGCTTGGGTAGGGAGTAGGCTCTACGAGCAGTACTTC	CASSQEAWVGSRLYEQYF
-	TRBJ1-1	TRBV7-2	-	TGTGCCAGCAGCCTAAAACACAACACTGAAGCTTTCTTT	CASSLKHNTEAFF
-	TRBJ2-3	TRBV11-1	few	TGTGCCAGCACCCAGTACGTTAGCACAGATACGCAGTATTTT	CASTQYVSTDTQYF
-	TRBJ2-2	TRBV7-2	many	TGTGCCAGCAGCTTAGTTCGAAAGGGCGGGGAGCTGTTTTTT	CASSLVRKGGELFF
TRBD2	TRBJ2-1	TRBV9	-	TGTGCCAGCAGCGTGACTAGCGGGATTCTCAATGAGCAGTTCTTC	CASSVTSGILNEQFF
TRBD1	TRBJ1-1	TRBV12-3/TRBV12-4	-	TGTGCCAGCACCCCGTTACCGGGACAGGGCAGGCCTGAAGCTTTCTTT	CASTPLPGQGRPEAFF
TRBD1	TRBJ2-7	TRBV28	-	TGTGCCAGCAGTTTATGGGATTCCGGGACAGGGTTCAACGAGCAGTACTTC	CASSLWDSGTGFNEQYF
TRBD1	TRBJ2-2	TRBV5-1	few	TGCGCCAGCAGCCTCCGGGACAGGGTCACCGGGGAGCTGTTTTTT	CASSLRDRVTGELFF
-	TRBJ1-1	TRBV29-1	-	TGCAGCGTTGAAGAGACTGTTGAAGCTTTCTTT	CSVEETVEAFF
-	TRBJ1-1	TRBV6-1	-	TGTGCCACCTTTGTCCGGGAGGAGAACACTGAAGCTTTCTTT	CATFVREENTEAFF
-	TRBJ1-2	TRBV5-6	-	TGTGCCAGCAGCTTGGAGGGCAGGAGGGAGAACTATGGCTACACCTTC	CASSLEGRRENYGYTF
-	TRBJ2-1	TRBV5-1	-	TGCGCCAGCAGCTTGGAAGGACCTGGCAATGAGCAGTTCTTC	CASSLEGPGNEQFF
-	TRBJ2-7	TRBV11-2	-	TGTGCCAGCAGCTTATCAAACGGGCACGAGCAGTACTTC	CASSLSNGHEQYF
-	TRBJ2-7	TRBV6-1	few	TGTGCCAGCAGATCTGCCGGGCCCCAGGAGGACGAGCAGTACTTC	CASRSAGPQEDEQYF
TRBD2	TRBJ2-1	TRBV20-1	many	TGCAGTGCTAGAGGGGGCCCTAGCGGGAGCGTCTATGAGCAGTTCTTC	CSARGGPSGSVYEQFF
-	TRBJ1-1	TRBV7-9	many	TGTGCCAGCTCCTCCGGGCGCACTGAAGCTTTCTTT	CASSSGRTEAFF
TRBD1	TRBJ2-7	TRBV2	-	TGTGCCAGCAGTGAAGTGTCAGGGGGCCGCTACGAGCAGTACTTC	CASSEVSGGRYEQYF
TRBD1	TRBJ2-5	TRBV10-2	few	TGCGCCAGCAGTGAGAGGGGGCTTAGTCGGGAGACCCAGTACTTC	CASSERGLSRETQYF
TRBD1	TRBJ1-6	TRBV7-3	-	TGTGCCAGCAGCGCCAGGGACAGAAATTCACCCCTCCACTTT	CASSARDRNSPLHF
-	TRBJ2-4	TRBV20-1	few	TGCAGTGCTAGTTCCGCCGGCAAAAACATTCAGTACTTC	CSASSAGKNIQYF
-	TRBJ2-7	TRBV11-2	-	TGTGCCAGCAGCTTAGTCGGGCCGCCGGTAAGCTCCTACGAGCAGTACTTC	CASSLVGPPVSSYEQYF
TRBD1	TRBJ2-7	TRBV4-3	few	TGCGCCAGCAGCCAGGGTTGGACAGGGGGGTACGAGCAGTACTTC	CASSQGWTGGYEQYF
-	TRBJ2-2	TRBV5-1	many	TGCGCCAGCAGCTTGGAGGGGAACACCGGGGAGCTGTTTTTT	CASSLEGNTGELFF
-	TRBJ2-3	TRBV28	-	TGTGCCAGCAGTTTATGGTCAGACCGCACAGATACGCAGTATTTT	CASSLWSDRTDTQYF
-	TRBJ1-1	TRBV12-3/TRBV12-4	few	TGTGCCAGCAGTTCCTCCGGCTTCCGGGGAGCTTTCTTT	CASSSSGFRGAFF
-	TRBJ2-7	TRBV30	-	TGTGCCTGGAGTTTAGACTACATTGACGAGCAGTACTTC	CAWSLDYIDEQYF
TRBD2	TRBJ2-1	TRBV4-3	-	TGCGCCAGCAGCCAAGAGATAGGAGCGGGAGAAGACGGTGAGCAGTTCTTC	CASSQEIGAGEDGEQFF
-	TRBJ1-2	TRBV18	few	TGTGCCAGCTCACCACAACAGGGAGTTACCTATGGCTACACCTTC	CASSPQQGVTYGYTF
-	TRBJ2-1	TRBV9	-	TGTGCCAGCAGCGTAGCGTGGGGGAGCGTTTACAATGAGCAGTTCTTC	CASSVAWGSVYNEQFF
-	TRBJ1-2	TRBV20-1	few	TGCAGTGCTAGGGACCGGCACTATGGCTACACCTTC	CSARDRHYGYTF
-	TRBJ2-1	TRBV28	-	TGTGCCAGCAGTCTCCCGCGTACAGGGGAGGAGCATCACGTGGGCTACAATGAGCAGTTCTTC	CASSLPRTGEEHHVGYNEQFF
-	TRBJ2-5	TRBV18	-	TGTGCCAGCTCACCACCCGGCCTACCGGGGGAGACCCAGTACTTC	CASSPPGLPGETQYF
-	TRBJ2-7	TRBV12-3/TRBV12-4	few	TGTGCCAGCAGTTTAGGCGGGGGCATCTACGAGCAGTACTTC	CASSLGGGIYEQYF
TRBD1	TRBJ2-2	TRBV20-1	few	TGCAGTGCTAAGTTCAGGACAGGGGGTTTCTCCGGGGAGCTGTTTTTT	CSAKFRTGGFSGELFF
-	TRBJ2-6	TRBV20-1	-	TGCAGTGCTAGAGATTTGGGGAGCTCTGGGGCCAACGTCCTGACTTTC	CSARDLGSSGANVLTF
-	TRBJ2-1	TRBV24-1	-	TGTGCCACCAGTAAGGACAATGAGCAGTTCTTC	CATSKDNEQFF
TRBD1	TRBJ1-1	TRBV6-5	few	TGTGCCAGCAGTTACCCGGACAGGGGGCAAGGAGCTTTCTTT	CASSYPDRGQGAFF
-	TRBJ2-7	TRBV7-2	-	TGTGCCAGCAGCGGCGGGACCGTACGCGAGCAGTACTTC	CASSGGTVREQYF
-	TRBJ1-5	TRBV20-1	-	TGCAGTGCTTTAGGACCTTACAATCAGCCCCAGCATTTT	CSALGPYNQPQHF
-	TRBJ1-5	TRBV7-9	few	TGTGCCAGCAGCCGTGACGGGCCCCAGCATTTT	CASSRDGPQHF